Listed here are 17 T cell receptor beta chains from one sample, sequenced in a study of CD8+CD57+ T cells in acquired aplastic anemia. CD8+CD57+ cell expansion had been shown by flow cytometry in patients chosen for sequencing. It was genomic DNA that served as the template for profiling TCR beta VDJ and CDR3. TCRdb ran MiXCR on the reads and lists one entry per CDR3 protein. The profile covers around 50,000 distinct CDR3 sequences, with approximately 50% appearing a single time and less than 20% taken by the ten largest. Sequenced: sorted CD4+, CD8+, or CD8+CD57+ T cells (not recorded which) from PBMCs. The receptors were sampled from a human donor with aplastic anemia.

This clonotype came up many times. The J gene is TRBJ2-1, the V gene TRBV7-2, with 12 nucleotides matching TRBD2. The germline CDR1 and CDR2 sequences are SGHTA and FQGNSA. With V trimmed by 5 bases and J by 7 bases, 3 bases remained unmatched. The CDR3 loop spans 14 amino acids. CDR3 region: CASSPSGGANEQFF. CDR3 sequence (DNA): TGTGCCAGCAGCCCTAGCGGGGGGGCGAATGAGCAGTTCTTC. The full variable domain, rest sourced from reference TRBV7-2 and TRBJ2-1, is GAGVSQSPSNKVTEKGKDVELRCDPISGHTALYWYRQSLGQGLEFLIYFQGNSAPDKSGLPSDRFSAERTGGSVSTLTIQRTQQEDSAVYLCASSPSGGANEQFFGPGTRLTVL.

In this sample, this clonotype turned up many times. CDR3 nucleotide sequence: TGTGCCACCAGCAACCCGGGTGAGGCCACTGAAGCTTTCTTT. This sequence encodes CATSNPGEATEAFF. The chain joins TRBV15 to TRBJ1-1, with unresolved D. The length of the CDR3 is 14 residues. Trimming pared 4 bases from V and 4 bases from J, leaving 13 bases between. Germline V lookup: CDR1 LNHNV, CDR2 YYDKDF (reference sequence).

The V gene is TRBV2, the J gene TRBJ2-3; no clear D gene. V shed 7 bases and J shed 3 bases, with 8 bases lying between them. The CDR3 totals 12 residues. The germline CDR1 and CDR2 sequences are SNHLY and FYNNEI. The CDR3 protein is CASTFETDTQYF. For the CDR3, the DNA is TGTGCCAGCACGTTTGAGACAGATACGCAGTATTTT.

V gene TRBV7-9 combines with J gene TRBJ2-7, with no clear D. This CDR3 has 12 amino acids. V was cut by 4 bases and J by 6 bases, with 10 bases left in between. Germline CDR1 and CDR2: SEHNR and FQNEAQ (reference sequence). The chain's CDR3 is CASSSMTSEQYF. CDR3 bases: TGTGCCAGCAGCTCGATGACGAGCGAGCAGTACTTC.

This clonotype was seen repeatedly, ten times or more. V gene TRBV19 combines with J gene TRBJ2-6; D remains unclear. V lost 3 bases to trimming and J lost 1 base, with 10 bases between them. CDR1 is LNHDA, CDR2 SQIVND, per germline (reference sequence). There are 16 residues in the CDR3. The CDR3 DNA follows: TGTGCCAGTAGTATTGGTTCCGGATCTGGGGCCAACGTCCTGACTTTC. Its protein is CASSIGSGSGANVLTF.

The J gene is TRBJ2-7, the V gene TRBV10-3; 9 bases match TRBD1. V shed 6 bases and J 2 bases; nucleotides not matched to a gene: 5. This CDR3 is built from 14 residues. The germline gives CDR1 ENHRY, CDR2 SYGVKD. The CDR3 spells CAISRQGGAYEQYF. CDR3 sequence (DNA): TGTGCCATCAGCCGACAGGGGGGGGCCTACGAGCAGTACTTC.

This clonotype was found many times. The gene calls are TRBV6-5 and TRBJ2-7; D possibly matches TRBD1 or TRBD2 (5 bases each). The germline gives CDR1 MNHEY, CDR2 SVGAGI. The V and J ends lost 6 bases and 3 bases respectively, with 18 bases between them. This CDR3 has 15 residues. CDR3 sequence (DNA): TGTGCCAGCAGCCCCAGGGACCCCTCCTTCTACGAGCAGTACGTC. It yields the protein CASSPRDPSFYEQYV.

There are many counts of this clonotype. This chain joins TRBV5-1 and TRBJ2-1; D might be TRBD1 (6 bases). The CDR3 contains 13 residues. The V and J ends lost 3 bases and 10 bases respectively, with 14 bases between them. CDR1 is SGHRS and CDR2 is YFSETQ in the germline V gene. In nucleotides, the CDR3 is TGCGCCAGCAGCTGGAGTGTCACAGGGGAGCAGTTCTTC. Its translation: CASSWSVTGEQFF. The entire variable domain, with the rest obtained from reference TRBV5-1 and TRBJ2-1, is as follows: KAGVTQTPRYLIKTRGQQVTLSCSPISGHRSVSWYQQTPGQGLQFLFEYFSETQRNKGNFPGRFSGRQFSNSRSEMNVSTLELGDSALYLCASSWSVTGEQFFGPGTRLTVL.

Concerning this clonotype: A junction boundary mismatches the germline segment, possibly from a read error. V gene TRBV29-1 combines with J gene TRBJ1-1; 9 bases fit TRBD1. Germline-derived CDR1 and CDR2 are SQVTM and ANQGSEA. This CDR3 has 13 residues. The CDR3 sequence is CSVSGQGNAEAFF. CDR3 sequence (DNA): TGCAGCGTTTCCGGACAGGGGAACGCTGAAGCTTTCTTT.

This clonotype was seen repeatedly, ten times or more. The chain recombines TRBV4-1 with TRBJ1-5; 9 bases are shared with TRBD1. The J segment lost 1 base and the V segment lost 3 bases, leaving 7 bases of the junction unmatched. From germline, CDR1 is MGHRA and CDR2 YSYEKL. The CDR3 consists of 17 residues. DNA for the CDR3: TGCGCCAGCAGCCACCCGGGACAGGGAACGAGCAATCAGCCCCAGCATTTT. It codes for CASSHPGQGTSNQPQHF.

In its sample, this clonotype was seen many times. The V gene is TRBV11-2, the J gene TRBJ2-7; TRBD1 matches 7 bases. The CDR3 sequence is 17 residues long. V was pared by 3 bases and J by 0 bases, with 11 bases of the junction left unmatched. The germline gives CDR1 SGHAT, CDR2 FQNNGV. CDR3 sequence reads: CASSLYLDRDASYEQYF. CDR3 DNA: TGTGCCAGCAGCTTGTATCTAGACAGGGATGCCTCCTACGAGCAGTACTTC.

This clonotype has only a few counts. The chain links TRBV25-1 to TRBJ1-6, with D maybe TRBD1 (5 bases). V lost 1 base and J lost 7, with 11 bases in between. This CDR3 has 15 residues. Per germline, CDR1 MGHDK and CDR2 SYGVNS. CDR3 sequence: CASSEWTTGNSPLHF. The DNA of the CDR3 is TGTGCCAGCAGTGAATGGACAACCGGGAATTCACCCCTCCACTTT.

This clonotype has ten or more counts. The chain recombines TRBV3-1 with TRBJ2-3, with D maybe TRBD1 (5 bases). The CDR3 is 14 residues long. V lost 1 base and J lost 8, with 13 bases in between. The germline V gene encodes CDR1 LGHDT and CDR2 YNNKEL (reference sequence). This CDR3 is CASSQGLGRLTQYF. CDR3 bases: TGTGCCAGCAGCCAAGGATTGGGGCGGCTTACGCAGTATTTT.

This clonotype showed up many times. This chain connects TRBV4-3 to TRBJ1-5; a weak D match, TRBD1 (5 bases). Trimming pared 5 bases from V and 0 bases from J, leaving 8 bases between. The CDR3 consists of 14 residues. Germline-derived CDR1 and CDR2 are LGHNA and YSLEER. CDR3 DNA: TGCGCCAGCAGCTCGACAGTTAGCAATCAGCCCCAGCATTTT. This sequence encodes CASSSTVSNQPQHF.

The chain is built from TRBV7-8 and TRBJ1-4; D is undetermined. Trimming cost V 3 bases and J 1 base, with 6 bases left between them. Germline V lookup: CDR1 SGHVS, CDR2 FQNEAQ. This CDR3 has 14 residues. CDR3: CASSLGRTNEKLFF. In DNA form, the CDR3 reads TGTGCCAGCAGCTTGGGCAGAACTAATGAAAAACTGTTTTTT. Full variable domain (remainder filled in from reference TRBV7-8 and TRBJ1-4): GAGVSQSPRYKVAKRGQDVALRCDPISGHVSLFWYQQALGQGPEFLTYFQNEAQLDKSGLPSDRFFAERPEGSVSTLKIQRTQQEDSAVYLCASSLGRTNEKLFFGSGTQLSVL.

At least ten counts were recorded for this clonotype. The gene calls are TRBV4-1 and TRBJ2-7, with D tentatively TRBD1 (5 bases). The germline V gene encodes CDR1 MGHRA and CDR2 YSYEKL. V was shortened by 4 bases and J by 5 bases, with 15 bases between the two germline ends. This CDR3 is built from 14 residues. The CDR3 DNA is TGCGCCAGCAGCCCGGTCCAGGGAAATAACGAGCAGTACGTC. It yields the protein CASSPVQGNNEQYV.

The rearrangement links TRBV2 to TRBJ2-1, with 7 bases identical to TRBD1. The J call may be faulty, since TRBJ2-7 better matches the DNA end. CDR3 length: 14 amino acids. The germline gives CDR1 SNHLY, CDR2 FYNNEI. CDR3 sequence (DNA): TGTGCCAGCAGCCCACGGGACAGATACAATGAGCAGTACGTC. Translated: CASSPRDRYNEQYV.